This T cell receptor beta chain was obtained from a study of blood T cell repertoires in COVID-19. As for the study in general: Acute and convalescent COVID-19 samples came from the United States, Italy and Spain. PBMCs, B-cell-depleted T cells, or T cells provided the cDNA or gDNA that made up the material.

Source study methods: Reference gene primer amplification yielded estimated nucleated cell counts. Here immunoSEQ multiplex PCR was the method, and the copy in TCRdb shows in-frame clones only, minus some. V, J and clone size are those of that table, while D and trimming were read from the DNA. The table records under 150,000 clones, less than 90% of them present only once. Germline trimming cut 1 base from V and 7 bases from J; bases unmatched to any gene: 4. The CDR3 sequence is 14 residues long. The germline CDR1 and CDR2 sequences are LGHDT and YNNKEL (reference sequence). The TCR comes from a man aged 25-45 years with acute or convalescent COVID-19. Sample: peripheral blood. V is TRBV3-1 (or the pseudogene TRBV3-2) and J is TRBJ2-1, with 7 bases that match TRBD2. The CDR3 region has the DNA TGTGCCAGCAGCCAAGCTGCGGGAGAAAATGAGCAGTTCTTC. This codes for CASSQAAGENEQFF.